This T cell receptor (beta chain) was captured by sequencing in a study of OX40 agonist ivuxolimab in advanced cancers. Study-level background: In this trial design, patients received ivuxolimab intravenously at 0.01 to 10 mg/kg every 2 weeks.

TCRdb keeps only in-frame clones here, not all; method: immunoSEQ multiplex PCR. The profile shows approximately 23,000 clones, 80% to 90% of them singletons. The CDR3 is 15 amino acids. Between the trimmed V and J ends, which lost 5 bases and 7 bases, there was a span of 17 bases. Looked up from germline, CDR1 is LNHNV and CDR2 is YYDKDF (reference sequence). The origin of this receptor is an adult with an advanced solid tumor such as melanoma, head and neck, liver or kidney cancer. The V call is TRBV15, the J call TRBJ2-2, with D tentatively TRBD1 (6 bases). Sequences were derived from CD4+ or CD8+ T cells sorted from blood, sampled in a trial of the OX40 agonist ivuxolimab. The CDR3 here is CATSGMWTDVGELFF. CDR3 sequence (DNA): TGTGCCACCAGCGGAATGTGGACAGACGTCGGGGAGCTGTTTTTT.